The TCR beta chain described here comes from a study of T cell repertoires in cytomegalovirus infection. About the research overall: An indication of both CMV infection and matching HLA type came from public TCR beta signatures. The study's findings and limits: Individuals carrying CMV plus the relevant HLA were identified by cumulative frequency of public TCR beta families. Dominating the ex vivo response were TCR beta clonotypes that were CMV-specific and HLA-C-restricted.

This clonotype was found a few times. Antigen: not known. TCRdb re-called the reads through MiXCR, storing one row per CDR3 protein. The table records 100,000 to 150,000 distinct CDR3 sequences, 7% to 9.5% of them present only once. This CDR3 is built from 15 residues. The V gene lost 8 bases and the J gene lost 5 bases, with 22 bases spanning the gap. Germline CDR1 reads SNHLY; CDR2 reads FYNNEI. The sequenced material came from PBMCs. This chain uses TRBV2 with TRBJ2-7; TRBD1 or TRBD2 may be the D gene (6 bases each). The clonotype originates from a human donor in good health (CMV status not recorded). Some clones in this sample may be carry-over from other donors' samples. In nucleotides, the CDR3 is TGTGCCAGCGGGGGGCGCGGTTCTGAGGTGGACGAGCAGTACTTC. It translates to CASGGRGSEVDEQYF.